There are a few counts of the clone carrying this T cell receptor (beta chain). Its target is not known. TCRdb analysed the RT-PCR reads with MiXCR anew, one entry per CDR3 protein. The sample yields roughly 36,000 distinct CDR3 sequences, 50% to 65% seen once. CDR1 and CDR2 from the germline V gene are DFQATT and SNEGSKA (reference sequence). The V end lost 1 base, the J end lost 1 base, and 5 bases lay between the germline ends. The CDR3 sequence is 13 residues long. These data are taken from a study of yellow fever vaccine responses in identical twins. General study results and limits: Reported findings indicate that twins' vaccine T cell responses seemed partially convergent, partially personalized.

This chain connects TRBV20-1 to TRBJ1-5; D gene ambiguous. The clonotype comes from a woman between 18 and 29 years old who received the yellow fever vaccine. Sequenced material: T cells from blood (PBMCs), unsorted or a sorted subset (not recorded which), taken before or after yellow fever vaccination (not recorded which). The CDR3 here is CSARAGSNQPQHF. The CDR3 bases are TGCAGTGCTAGAGCGGGAAGCAATCAGCCCCAGCATTTT.